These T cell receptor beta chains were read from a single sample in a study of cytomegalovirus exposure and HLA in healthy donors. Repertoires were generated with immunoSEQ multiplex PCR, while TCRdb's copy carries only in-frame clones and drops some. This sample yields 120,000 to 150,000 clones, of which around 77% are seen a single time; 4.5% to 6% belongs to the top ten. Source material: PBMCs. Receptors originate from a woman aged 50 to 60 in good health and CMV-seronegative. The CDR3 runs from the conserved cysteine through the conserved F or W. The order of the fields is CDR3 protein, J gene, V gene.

CDR3 protein: CASKGQGRNEQFF
J gene: TRBJ2-1
V gene: TRBV5-1

CDR3 protein: CASSLAPSGDIDTQYF
J gene: TRBJ2-3
V gene: TRBV4-1

CDR3 protein: CASSLLGAYEQYF
J gene: TRBJ2-7
V gene: TRBV7-9

CDR3 protein: CASSDSKGQNFATGELFF
J gene: TRBJ2-2
V gene: TRBV6-4

CDR3 protein: CASSLVSGAGGELFF
J gene: TRBJ2-2
V gene: TRBV11-3

CDR3 protein: CASSEDPTGPGVF
J gene: TRBJ2-1
V gene: TRBV6-4

CDR3 protein: CASSIRQGARGEKLFF
J gene: TRBJ1-4
V gene: TRBV19

CDR3 protein: CASSLEGRHTEAFF
J gene: TRBJ1-1
V gene: TRBV5-1

CDR3 protein: CASSPDGGSNSPLHF
J gene: TRBJ1-6
V gene: TRBV5-1

CDR3 protein: CASRPLRGGGKLFF
J gene: TRBJ1-4
V gene: TRBV6-1

CDR3 protein: CASSFRTGRIDTQYF
J gene: TRBJ2-3
V gene: TRBV7-9

CDR3 protein: CASNYRVASEAFF
J gene: TRBJ1-1
V gene: TRBV2

CDR3 protein: CSVDRSPYEQYF
J gene: TRBJ2-7
V gene: TRBV29-1

CDR3 protein: CAIRDSSAGQPQHF
J gene: TRBJ1-5
V gene: TRBV10-3

CDR3 protein: CTSSQTRTGSVTDTQYF
J gene: TRBJ2-3
V gene: TRBV1

CDR3 protein: CASSLTGVVGYTF
J gene: TRBJ1-2
V gene: TRBV19

CDR3 protein: CASTPPGQGAYEQYF
J gene: TRBJ2-7
V gene: TRBV7-6

CDR3 protein: CASSSLAGAGYNEQFF
J gene: TRBJ2-1
V gene: TRBV19

CDR3 protein: CASSPRTSTDTQYF
J gene: TRBJ2-3
V gene: TRBV6-5

CDR3 protein: CASSRGGAVYNEQFF
J gene: TRBJ2-1
V gene: TRBV7-2

CDR3 protein: CATSRDMGQGALEQFF
J gene: TRBJ2-1
V gene: TRBV15

CDR3 protein: CASSFGQATYEQYF
J gene: TRBJ2-7
V gene: TRBV7-9

CDR3 protein: CASSQDRTGHGYTF
J gene: TRBJ1-2
V gene: TRBV4-2

CDR3 protein: CAIRQQGLGTDTQYF
J gene: TRBJ2-3
V gene: TRBV10-3

CDR3 protein: CASSVVAESYNEQFF
J gene: TRBJ2-1
V gene: TRBV9

CDR3 protein: CASSQETGTDTQYF
J gene: TRBJ2-3
V gene: TRBV5-1

CDR3 protein: CASSEGHSRTEAFF
J gene: TRBJ1-1
V gene: TRBV7-9

CDR3 protein: CASNAGQGDGYTF
J gene: TRBJ1-2
V gene: TRBV7-2